The 19 T cell receptor beta chains below were found in one sample sequenced in a study of shared clonotypes between healthy human individuals. Sequencing was performed with immunoSEQ multiplex PCR; in TCRdb, only in-frame clones are kept and a portion is missing. The data contain approximately 1.5 million clones, 95% to 99% of them seen just once; the ten biggest clones take up about 0.42%. The sequenced sample was naive CD4+ T cells sorted from blood. Described subset: CD45RA+ positively selected. The receptors derive from a man aged 30-40 years in good health.

The chain is built from TRBV7-8 and TRBJ2-5; D is perhaps TRBD2 (5 bases). V lost 4 bases, J lost 4 bases, and 16 bases lay in between. CDR3 length equals 15 residues. Germline V gene data show CDR1 as SGHVS and CDR2 as FQNEAQ. CDR3 region: CASSSPAAYRETQYF. The CDR3 coding sequence is TGTGCCAGCAGCTCCCCAGCGGCGTATCGAGAGACCCAGTACTTC.

V and J are TRBV7-2 and TRBJ2-1; D possibly corresponds to TRBD2 (6 bases). The germline gives CDR1 SGHTA, CDR2 FQGNSA. CDR3 size: 15 residues. V was clipped by 5 bases and J by 7 bases, with 18 bases between them. The CDR3 bases are TGTGCCAGCAGCCCAGCGCCGGGACTGAAGAATGAGCAGTTCTTC. It specifies CASSPAPGLKNEQFF.

The chain combines TRBV7-8 with TRBJ2-3; D remains unclear. V was trimmed by 1 base and J by 9 bases, leaving 8 bases between them. Germline lookup yields CDR1 SGHVS and CDR2 FQNEAQ. The CDR3 consists of 12 residues. This CDR3 is CASSLGPQTQYF. CDR3 sequence (DNA): TGTGCCAGCAGCTTAGGCCCCCAAACGCAGTATTTT.

V and J are TRBV28 and TRBJ2-5; TRBD1 might be the D (6 bases). Germline CDR1 and CDR2: MDHEN and SYDVKM. V shed 6 bases and J shed 5 bases, with 19 bases lying between them. This CDR3 has 15 residues. The chain's CDR3 is CASSLSGPGVETQYF. The CDR3 nucleotides are TGTGCCAGCAGCCTTTCCGGGCCAGGGGTCGAGACCCAGTACTTC.

The rearrangement uses TRBV7-9 and TRBJ2-5; 10 nucleotides align to TRBD2. Trimming at V came to 5 bases and at J to 7 bases, leaving 10 bases not matched to a gene. The CDR3 sequence is 15 residues long. Germline V lookup: CDR1 SEHNR, CDR2 FQNEAQ (reference sequence). The CDR3 region is CASSQRAGGPGTQYF. The CDR3, as DNA: TGTGCCAGCAGCCAAAGAGCGGGAGGGCCCGGGACCCAGTACTTC. Complete variable domain (other parts from reference TRBV7-9 and TRBJ2-5): DTGVSQNPRHKITKRGQNVTFRCDPISEHNRLYWYRQTLGQGPEFLTYFQNEAQLEKSRLLSDRFSAERPKGSFSTLEIQRTEQGDSAMYLCASSQRAGGPGTQYFGPGTRLLVL.

The chain uses TRBV28 and TRBJ2-3; 8 nucleotides agree with TRBD2. Germline V CDR1 and CDR2: MDHEN, SYDVKM. CDR3 size: 15 residues. The V and J ends lost 6 bases and 4 bases, in that order; junction bases with no gene match: 9. CDR3 coding DNA: TGTGCCAGCAGCCGAACAGCGGGAGTGGCAGATACGCAGTATTTT. Amino acid sequence: CASSRTAGVADTQYF.

V gene TRBV5-4 combines with J gene TRBJ1-5, with TRBD1 as a possible D gene (6 bases). CDR1 SGHNT and CDR2 YYREEE come from the germline V gene (reference sequence). Trimming shortened V by 4 bases and J by 6 bases, and 11 bases separated the two germline ends. CDR3 size: 13 residues. The CDR3 loop is CASSADSGQPQHF. The CDR3 nucleotides are TGTGCCAGCAGCGCGGACAGCGGTCAGCCCCAGCATTTT. The full variable domain, with the rest looked up from reference TRBV5-4 and TRBJ1-5, is ETGVTQSPTHLIKTRGQQVTLRCSSQSGHNTVSWYQQALGQGPQFIFQYYREEENGRGNFPPRFSGLQFPNYSSELNVNALELDDSALYLCASSADSGQPQHFGDGTRLSIL.

Comment on this clone: At the DNA level, this CDR3 is encoded by other sequences in the same sample as well. The chain combines TRBV10-1 with TRBJ2-2; no definite D call. This CDR3 has 13 residues. Trimming shortened V by 6 bases and J by 1 base, and 6 bases separated the two germline ends. Germline V CDR1 and CDR2: WNHNN, SYGVQD (reference sequence). The CDR3 spells CASRDLNTGELFF. Written as DNA, the CDR3 is TGCGCCAGCAGAGACTTGAACACCGGGGAGCTGTTTTTT.

The rearrangement links TRBV5-1 to TRBJ2-2; possible D gene TRBD1, 6 bases. V lost 1 base, J lost 2 bases, and 18 bases lay in between. This CDR3 contains 18 residues. Germline lookup yields CDR1 SGHRS and CDR2 YFSETQ. The CDR3 loop is CASSLTNTTGVNTGELFF. CDR3 coding DNA: TGCGCCAGCAGCTTGACCAATACGACAGGCGTTAACACCGGGGAGCTGTTTTTT.

The J gene is TRBJ2-1, the V gene TRBV7-6; 13 bases agree with TRBD2. Germline CDR1 is SGHVS and CDR2 is FNYEAQ. This CDR3 spans 19 amino acids. With 4 bases clipped from V and 3 bases from J, the junction kept 12 bases outside the gene matches. The CDR3 coding sequence is TGTGCCAGCAGCTCCCGACTAGGGACTAGCGGGGACAGCTACAATGAGCAGTTCTTC. It encodes CASSSRLGTSGDSYNEQFF.

The V gene is TRBV9, the J gene TRBJ2-1; weak D call: TRBD2 (5 bases). Germline-derived CDR1 and CDR2 are SGDLS and YYNGEE. CDR3 length equals 17 residues. Trimming cost V 0 bases and J 4 bases, with 17 bases left between them. CDR3 amino acids: CASSVGTGEIIYNEQFF. The DNA of the CDR3 is TGTGCCAGCAGCGTAGGGACTGGAGAGATCATTTACAATGAGCAGTTCTTC.

This clone was seen only once. The chain joins TRBV20-1 to TRBJ1-5; no definite D call. This CDR3 contains 10 residues. V was clipped by 3 bases and J by 10 bases, with 7 bases between them. The germline V gene has CDR1 DFQATT and CDR2 SNEGSKA (reference sequence). The CDR3: CSASPGPQHF. The DNA for the CDR3 is TGCAGTGCTAGTCCCGGCCCCCAGCATTTT.

DNA of the CDR3: TGTGCCAGCACCTCCGGGCTAACCTACACAGATACGCAGTATTTT. Its protein product is CASTSGLTYTDTQYF. The chain joins TRBV2 to TRBJ2-3; D is uncertain. Germline V gives CDR1 SNHLY, CDR2 FYNNEI. The V end was cut by 7 bases, the J end by 2 bases, with 16 bases between. The CDR3 consists of 15 residues.

The V call is TRBV7-3, the J call TRBJ1-1, with D tentatively TRBD1 (5 bases). Germline loops: CDR1 SGHTA, CDR2 FQGTGA. Trimming removed 4 bases at V and 1 base at J, with 13 bases between. This CDR3 is 15 amino acids long. The CDR3 here is CASSSVGDGNTEAFF. The CDR3 region has the DNA TGTGCCAGCAGCTCGGTAGGGGATGGGAACACTGAAGCTTTCTTT.

The V and J genes are TRBV28 and TRBJ2-1; D is unclear. The germline V gene has CDR1 MDHEN and CDR2 SYDVKM. The CDR3 is 12 residues long. The V and J ends lost 1 base and 10 bases respectively, with 8 bases between them. The CDR3 coding sequence is TGTGCCAGCAGTTTATCGGTCCAAGAGCAGTTCTTC. Protein sequence: CASSLSVQEQFF.

In its sample, this clone was seen once. This specimen includes other DNA sequences encoding the same CDR3. The V and J genes are TRBV7-2 and TRBJ2-3; D gene uncertain. V shed 1 base and J shed 6 bases, with 5 bases lying between them. This CDR3 is 12 amino acids long. Germline CDR1 and CDR2: SGHTA and FQGNSA. In nucleotides, the CDR3 is TGTGCCAGCAGCTTAGTAGCCGATACGCAGTATTTT. Translated: CASSLVADTQYF.

This rearrangement joins TRBV5-6 to TRBJ2-3, with D possibly TRBD1 on 6 matching bases. In germline, CDR1 is SGHDT, CDR2 YYEEEE. V was trimmed by 3 bases and J by 2 bases, leaving 10 bases between them. This CDR3 contains 14 residues. The CDR3 region is CASSSGTFTDTQYF. The DNA for the CDR3 is TGTGCCAGCAGCTCCGGGACATTCACAGATACGCAGTATTTT.

CDR3 coding DNA: TGTGCCAGCAGTGGACTCAGTGTGACAGATACGCAGTATTTT. It specifies CASSGLSVTDTQYF. This chain joins TRBV2 and TRBJ2-3, with D unclear. V lost 4 bases, J lost 3 bases, and 11 bases lay in between. The CDR3 contains 14 residues. Germline loops: CDR1 SNHLY, CDR2 FYNNEI. Drawing the rest from reference TRBV2 and TRBJ2-3, the complete variable domain is EPEVTQTPSHQVTQMGQEVILRCVPISNHLYFYWYRQILGQKVEFLVSFYNNEISEKSEIFDDQFSVERPDGSNFTLKIRSTKLEDSAMYFCASSGLSVTDTQYFGPGTRLTVL.

The rearrangement joins TRBV14 to TRBJ2-5; 9 bases are shared with TRBD2. Germline V lookup: CDR1 SGHDN, CDR2 FVKESK. The J segment lost 4 bases and the V segment lost 4 bases, leaving 1 base of the junction unmatched. The CDR3 spans 13 residues. The CDR3 loop is CASSRSGGETQYF. Written as DNA, the CDR3 is TGTGCCAGCAGCCGTAGCGGGGGAGAGACCCAGTACTTC.